The entry below describes one T cell receptor (beta chain). Its antigen is still unknown. Germline loops: CDR1 MNHEY, CDR2 SVGAGI. The CDR3 runs 15 residues. V gave up 6 bases and J gave up 7 bases; unmatched junction bases: 11. The sample belongs to a study of PD-1 blockade in classical Hodgkin lymphoma. Each patient relapsed following autologous stem cell transplantation, and prior brentuximab vedotin exposure differed. Findings of the study overall: Anyone who began nivolumab under 1 year after ASCT was excluded.

Produced via immunoSEQ multiplex PCR; TCRdb's table is partial and in-frame only. The repertoire includes roughly 32,000 clones, roughly four fifths of them detected once, and 30% to 35% sits in the top ten. The chain uses TRBV6-5 and TRBJ2-1; TRBD2 matches 8 bases. This specimen consisted of peripheral blood mononuclear cells (PBMCs), obtained at baseline. This receptor was identified in a human donor with classical Hodgkin lymphoma. For the CDR3, the DNA is TGTGCCAGCAGCTACCAGGTCACTAGCGGAAATGAGCAGTTCTTC. Protein sequence: CASSYQVTSGNEQFF.